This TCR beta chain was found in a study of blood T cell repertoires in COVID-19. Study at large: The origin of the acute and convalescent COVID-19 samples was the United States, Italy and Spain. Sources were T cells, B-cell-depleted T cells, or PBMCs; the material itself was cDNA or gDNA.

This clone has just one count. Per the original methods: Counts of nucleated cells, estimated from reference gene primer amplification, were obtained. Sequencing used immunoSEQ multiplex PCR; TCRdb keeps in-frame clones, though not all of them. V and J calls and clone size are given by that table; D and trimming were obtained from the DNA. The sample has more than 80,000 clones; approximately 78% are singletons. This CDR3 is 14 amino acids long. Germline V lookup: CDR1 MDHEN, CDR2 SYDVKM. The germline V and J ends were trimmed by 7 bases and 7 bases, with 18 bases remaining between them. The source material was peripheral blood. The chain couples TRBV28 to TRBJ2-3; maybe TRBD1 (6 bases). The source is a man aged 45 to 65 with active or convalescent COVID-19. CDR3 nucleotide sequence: TGTGCCAGCAACCTAGGGGGTTCAAAAAATACGCAGTATTTT. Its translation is CASNLGGSKNTQYF.